This T cell receptor (beta chain) derives from a study of T-cell reconstitution after alpha-beta-depleted transplantation in children. Unique molecular identifiers tagged the TCRbeta library. Each CDR3 protein gets one entry after TCRdb re-called the PCR reads with MiXCR. The sample shows nearly 400,000 distinct CDR3 sequences, roughly 20% of them seen only once. Trimming took off 3 bases at V and 1 base at J, with 4 bases between the two ends. This CDR3 region has 13 residues. CDR1 DFQATT and CDR2 SNEGSKA come from the germline V gene (reference sequence). V and J are TRBV20-1 and TRBJ2-6, with D hard to call. Here the sequenced sample was PBMCs from the stem cell graft donor, taken from the stem cell graft. The TCR comes from a human donor who donated a stem cell graft to a child with acute myeloid leukemia. The CDR3 protein is CSASESGANVLTF. In DNA, the CDR3 is TGCAGTGCTAGCGAATCTGGGGCCAACGTCCTGACTTTC.